Sequencing of this T cell receptor (beta chain) was carried out in a study of Graves' ophthalmopathy and Graves' hyperthyroidism. Germline V gene sequence: CDR1 SEHNR, CDR2 FQNEAQ (reference sequence). The CDR3 is 12 residues long. Trimming pared 5 bases from V and 6 bases from J, leaving 10 bases between. The study recruited hyperthyroidism patients aged 18 to 65 who were newly diagnosed, under 2 months' duration. Certain patients, namely those with other autoimmune diseases, uncontrolled infections, pregnancy or lactation, were excluded. This clonotype was recorded many times. Its antigen is not identified. Broader study findings: An 81.08% specificity and roughly 90% sensitivity were achieved by a 13-signature model that separated ophthalmopathy from stable hyperthyroidism. With a specificity of roughly 72% and a sensitivity of 60% to 71%, the model predicted ophthalmopathy progression.

Investigators amplified TCR beta CDR3 regions from RNA transcripts. First-round RT-PCR relied on HTBI primers, and a second-round multiplex PCR came next. TCRdb passed the multiplex PCR reads through MiXCR, listing each CDR3 protein once. The sample yields 500,000 to 600,000 distinct CDR3 sequences, 35% to 40% seen once. The chain combines TRBV7-9 with TRBJ1-1, with D possibly TRBD1 on 5 matching bases. The TCR originated in an adult man with Graves' hyperthyroidism. The sample consisted of peripheral blood or thyroid tissue (not recorded which). CDR3 amino acids: CASSQGLAEAFF. In nucleotides, the CDR3 is TGTGCCAGCAGCCAGGGACTCGCTGAAGCTTTCTTT. The full variable domain, with the rest looked up from reference TRBV7-9 and TRBJ1-1, is DTGVSQNPRHKITKRGQNVTFRCDPISEHNRLYWYRQTLGQGPEFLTYFQNEAQLEKSRLLSDRFSAERPKGSFSTLEIQRTEQGDSAMYLCASSQGLAEAFFGQGTRLTVV.